These 9 T cell receptor beta chains were all obtained from the same sample, sequenced in a study of T cell repertoires in cytomegalovirus infection. TCRdb re-derived calls from the reads in MiXCR, one entry per CDR3 protein. The table includes 450,000 to 650,000 distinct CDR3 sequences, almost 40% detected once. No antigen has been assigned to these receptors. This sample comprised cultured PBMCs, obtained from culture after CMV antigen stimulation. Receptors were obtained from a human donor in good health (CMV status not recorded). Some clones in this sample may be carry-over from other donors' samples.

The V gene is TRBV6-5, the J gene TRBJ1-2, with a possible D match to TRBD1 (6 bases). This CDR3 is built from 13 residues. Germline V lookup: CDR1 MNHEY, CDR2 SVGAGI. Between the trimmed V and J ends, which lost 5 bases and 3 bases, there was a span of 10 bases. CDR3 sequence: CASSRQDDYGYTF. The CDR3 DNA reads as TGTGCCAGCAGTAGACAGGACGACTATGGCTACACCTTC.

This clonotype turned up a few times. The J gene is TRBJ2-1, the V gene TRBV7-9, with 9 positions matching TRBD2. The CDR3 extends over 16 amino acids. Germline CDR1 and CDR2: SEHNR and FQNEAQ (reference sequence). V lost 5 bases to trimming and J lost 8 bases; unmatched junction nucleotides: 13. The CDR3 loop reads CASSPKIAGVMDEQFF. In DNA form, the CDR3 reads TGTGCCAGCAGCCCTAAAATAGCGGGAGTAATGGATGAGCAGTTCTTC.

The chain is built from TRBV20-1 and TRBJ2-1; 12 bases align to TRBD2. This CDR3 is built from 15 residues. V lost 0 bases to trimming and J lost 7 bases; unmatched junction nucleotides: 4. Germline V gene sequence: CDR1 DFQATT, CDR2 SNEGSKA (reference sequence). CDR3 residues: CSARDTTSGRNEQFF. CDR3 sequence (DNA): TGCAGTGCTAGAGATACAACTAGCGGGAGGAATGAGCAGTTCTTC.

This clonotype was detected only a few times. The chain employs TRBV3-1 and TRBJ2-1; 12 nucleotides match TRBD2. Germline V CDR1 and CDR2: LGHDT, YNNKEL (reference sequence). The CDR3 runs 17 residues. V dropped 0 bases and J dropped 5; count of bases not matched to a gene: 5. DNA for the CDR3: TGTGCCAGCAGCCAAGAGGGGTGGACTAGCGGGAACAATGAGCAGTTCTTC. Its protein is CASSQEGWTSGNNEQFF.

The rearrangement joins TRBV2 to TRBJ2-4, with TRBD2 identical over 7 bases. Germline V CDR1 and CDR2: SNHLY, FYNNEI. The junction had 6 bases not matched to a gene; V was cut back by 6 bases and J by 13 bases. The CDR3 is made up of 11 amino acids. The CDR3 reads CASSVAGGQYF. The CDR3 DNA is TGTGCCAGCAGCGTAGCGGGTGGCCAGTACTTC.

The chain couples TRBV7-8 to TRBJ1-4; D is ambiguous. Trimming stripped 0 bases from V and 4 bases from J, with 12 bases between. CDR3 length: 16 residues. Germline V lookup: CDR1 SGHVS, CDR2 FQNEAQ. This CDR3 is CASSLALAGLNEKLFF. The CDR3 region has the DNA TGTGCCAGCAGCTTAGCGCTGGCAGGTCTTAATGAAAAACTGTTTTTT.

The chain is built from TRBV20-1 and TRBJ2-1; TRBD1 or TRBD2 may be the D gene (6 bases each). Looked up from germline, CDR1 is DFQATT and CDR2 is SNEGSKA (reference sequence). Trimming stripped 6 bases from V and 5 bases from J, with 8 bases between. This CDR3 spans 11 amino acids. The CDR3, as DNA: TGCAGTGCCGGGGGCGACAATGAGCAGTTCTTC. As protein: CSAGGDNEQFF.

This clonotype was observed a few times. The V and J genes are TRBV23-1 and TRBJ2-7; the D gene is possibly TRBD2 (5 bases). TRBV23-1 is classed as an ORF, of uncertain function. CDR3 length equals 12 residues. With 8 bases removed from V and 3 bases from J, the gap between germline ends came to 11 bases. The CDR3 DNA follows: TGCGCCAGCGTAACTAGGGACTACGAGCAGTACTTC. Protein sequence: CASVTRDYEQYF.

The CDR3, as DNA: TGTGCCAGCAGCTCAAGAGCGGGCCGCTCCTACGAGCAGTACTTC. It encodes CASSSRAGRSYEQYF. The J gene is TRBJ2-7, the V gene TRBV7-2, with D perhaps TRBD2 (6 bases). Germline lookup yields CDR1 SGHTA and CDR2 FQGNSA. Trimming left V 4 bases short and J 0 bases short, with 13 bases between. The CDR3 contains 15 residues.